The 26 T cell receptor beta chains below come from one sample, sequenced in a study of early T cells in non-severe SARS-CoV-2 infection. TCRdb analysed the 5' RACE reads with MiXCR anew, one entry per CDR3 protein. Here the sample spans under 20,000 distinct CDR3 sequences, around 6.1% being singletons. The starting material was whole blood, obtained at baseline. These receptors were collected from an adult who was a healthcare worker with PCR-confirmed SARS-CoV-2 infection or an uninfected control (not recorded which).

The sample holds many counts of this clonotype. The chain is built from TRBV2 and TRBJ1-1; TRBD1 is a possible D gene (6 bases). Trimming pared 1 base from V and 0 bases from J, leaving 12 bases between. The CDR3 runs to 16 residues. CDR1 and CDR2 (germline): SNHLY, FYNNEI. This CDR3 reads CASSEDGGWLNTEAFF. The CDR3 DNA reads as TGTGCCAGCAGTGAAGACGGGGGCTGGTTGAACACTGAAGCTTTCTTT.

In its sample, this clonotype was seen many times. V gene TRBV5-1 combines with J gene TRBJ1-2, with TRBD1 matching over 7 bases. CDR3 length: 15 residues. CDR1 is SGHRS and CDR2 is YFSETQ in the germline V gene. The V segment lost 0 bases and the J segment 4 bases; nucleotides outside the gene matches: 6. CDR3 in amino acids: CASSLEGAGIYGYTF. The CDR3 DNA is TGCGCCAGCAGCTTGGAGGGGGCGGGCATCTATGGCTACACCTTC.

This clonotype has at least ten counts. The chain carries TRBV5-4 and TRBJ2-7; D gene unclear. V lost 0 bases and J 3 bases, leaving 10 bases between the germline ends. The CDR3 is 14 amino acids. CDR1 SGHNT and CDR2 YYREEE come from the germline V gene (reference sequence). DNA of the CDR3: TGTGCCAGCAGCTTGGATCTGGGGATCTACGAGCAGTACTTC. Protein sequence: CASSLDLGIYEQYF.

This clonotype was counted at least ten times. The V call is TRBV7-2, the J call TRBJ2-7; D gene uncertain. Germline V gene lookup returns CDR1 SGHTA and CDR2 FQGNSA. The CDR3 runs 13 residues. The V gene lost 1 base and the J gene lost 3 bases, with 7 bases spanning the gap. The CDR3 DNA is TGTGCCAGCAGCTTAGGTCTTTACTACGAGCAGTACTTC. Its protein product is CASSLGLYYEQYF.

Many counts were recorded for this clonotype. This chain joins TRBV29-1 and TRBJ2-3; D gene unclear. The CDR3 runs 11 residues. Trimming took 6 bases from V and 4 from J, leaving 8 bases between them. Germline V gene data show CDR1 as SQVTM and CDR2 as ANQGSEA. CDR3 sequence (DNA): TGCAGCGTCCTCGGTTCAGATACGCAGTATTTT. Its protein is CSVLGSDTQYF.

This clonotype showed up many times. The chain uses TRBV25-1 and TRBJ1-1; no definite D call. V lost 8 bases to trimming and J lost 5 bases, with 15 bases between them. This CDR3 is 13 amino acids long. The V gene's germline CDR1 is MGHDK and CDR2 SYGVNS. The CDR3 reads CASGGRAGTEAFF. CDR3 DNA: TGTGCCAGCGGAGGCCGGGCTGGTACTGAAGCTTTCTTT.

In its sample, this clonotype was seen a few times. Written as DNA, the CDR3 is TGCGCCAGCAGCTCCCGAGCGGGGGGGCGTTACAATGAGCAGTTCTTC. It encodes CASSSRAGGRYNEQFF. This sequence joins TRBV5-1 and TRBJ2-1, with 10 bases aligning to TRBD2. CDR1 is SGHRS, CDR2 YFSETQ, per germline. CDR3 size: 16 residues. V lost 3 bases and J lost 4; bases outside the gene matches: 7. The full variable domain, rest sourced from reference TRBV5-1 and TRBJ2-1, is KAGVTQTPRYLIKTRGQQVTLSCSPISGHRSVSWYQQTPGQGLQFLFEYFSETQRNKGNFPGRFSGRQFSNSRSEMNVSTLELGDSALYLCASSSRAGGRYNEQFFGPGTRLTVL.

At least ten counts were recorded for this clonotype. The chain joins TRBV9 to TRBJ2-4; TRBD1 matches at 10 bases. The junction had 0 bases not matched to a gene; V was cut back by 3 bases and J by 3 bases. From germline, CDR1 is SGDLS and CDR2 YYNGEE. The CDR3 has 14 residues. The CDR3 spells CASSGTGGKNIQYF. As DNA, the CDR3 is TGTGCCAGCAGCGGGACAGGGGGCAAAAACATTCAGTACTTC.

This clonotype has ten or more counts. This chain links TRBV6-5 with TRBJ1-1; D is perhaps TRBD1 (5 bases). The CDR3 spans 14 residues. The ends were cut back, 6 bases at V and 3 bases at J, with 14 bases in the middle. Germline V gives CDR1 MNHEY, CDR2 SVGAGI. In DNA form, the CDR3 reads TGTGCCAGCAGATACAGAGGGGATGACACTGAAGCTTTCTTT. Protein: CASRYRGDDTEAFF.

This clonotype was seen many times. The rearrangement joins TRBV6-5 to TRBJ1-2, with TRBD1 matching over 9 bases. Germline V gene data show CDR1 as MNHEY and CDR2 as SVGAGI. The length of the CDR3 is 14 residues. V lost 7 bases to trimming and J lost 4 bases; unmatched junction nucleotides: 7. This CDR3 reads CASTFRQGGYGYTF. CDR3 in DNA: TGTGCCAGCACTTTCCGACAGGGGGGCTATGGCTACACCTTC.

The rearrangement joins TRBV4-3 to TRBJ2-7; 8 positions agree with TRBD1. The length of the CDR3 is 15 residues. Germline values: CDR1 LGHNA, CDR2 YSLEER. V shed 5 bases and J 3 bases; nucleotides not matched to a gene: 9. The CDR3, as DNA: TGCGCCAGCAGCTACCGACAGGGGCGGAACTACGAGCAGTACTTC. Amino acid sequence: CASSYRQGRNYEQYF.

This clonotype appeared many times. This CDR3 is CASSLGVGPAGYGYTF. DNA of the CDR3: TGTGCCAGCAGCTTAGGGGTGGGGCCCGCTGGCTATGGCTACACCTTC. This rearrangement joins TRBV7-9 to TRBJ1-2; TRBD1 might be the D (5 bases). The V gene lost 1 base and the J gene lost 4 bases, with 16 bases spanning the gap. Per germline, CDR1 SEHNR and CDR2 FQNEAQ (reference sequence). This CDR3 region has 16 residues.

The gene calls are TRBV20-1 and TRBJ2-1; TRBD2 matches at 8 bases. Germline V gene sequence: CDR1 DFQATT, CDR2 SNEGSKA (reference sequence). After removal of 3 bases from V and 6 bases from J, the junction contained 4 bases not matched to a gene. This CDR3 comprises 13 residues. Here the CDR3 reads CSASQGLVNEQFF. In nucleotides, the CDR3 is TGCAGTGCTAGTCAGGGACTAGTCAATGAGCAGTTCTTC.

This clonotype is labeled medium-sized (0.01 to 0.1%). The chain employs TRBV6-2 or TRBV6-3 and TRBJ2-7; D call uncertain. The CDR3 length is 11 residues. CDR1 is MNHEY, CDR2 SVGEGT, per germline. Trimming cost V 6 bases and J 4 bases, with 7 bases left between them. The CDR3 is CASSDLYEQYF. The CDR3 nucleotides are TGTGCCAGCAGCGACCTTTACGAGCAGTACTTC.

By share, this clonotype counts as medium-sized (0.01 to 0.1%). This chain connects TRBV29-1 to TRBJ2-3, with D uncertain. This CDR3 is built from 14 residues. CDR1 SQVTM and CDR2 ANQGSEA come from the germline V gene. Between the trimmed V and J ends, which lost 4 bases and 4 bases, there was a span of 15 bases. The CDR3 here is CSVAPQVVADTQYF. DNA for the CDR3: TGCAGCGTTGCGCCCCAGGTTGTTGCAGATACGCAGTATTTT.

This clonotype has a count of ten or more. The J gene is TRBJ1-2, the V gene TRBV6-5, with D unclear. Germline CDR1 reads MNHEY; CDR2 reads SVGAGI. The length of the CDR3 is 15 residues. Trimming took off 0 bases at V and 2 bases at J, with 10 bases between the two ends. CDR3 residues: CASSYSGRTNYGYTF. The CDR3 DNA sequence: TGTGCCAGCAGTTACTCAGGACGGACGAACTATGGCTACACCTTC.

This clonotype appeared many times. V gene TRBV9 combines with J gene TRBJ1-1, with D hard to call. The V end lost 0 bases, the J end lost 1 base, and 7 bases lay between the germline ends. This CDR3 is built from 14 residues. The germline CDR1 and CDR2 sequences are SGDLS and YYNGEE. This CDR3 reads CASSVAVPNTEAFF. DNA for the CDR3: TGTGCCAGCAGCGTAGCGGTCCCGAACACTGAAGCTTTCTTT. Using reference TRBV9 and TRBJ1-1 for the parts outside the CDR3, the full variable domain is DSGVTQTPKHLITATGQRVTLRCSPRSGDLSVYWYQQSLDQGLQFLIQYYNGEERAKGNILERFSAQQFPDLHSELNLSSLELGDSALYFCASSVAVPNTEAFFGQGTRLTVV.

This clonotype was seen more than once but under ten times. The germline gene is not matched at one end of the junction; a read error may be the cause. V is TRBV6-5 and J is TRBJ2-5, with a tentative D call TRBD2 (5 bases). CDR1 is MNHEY and CDR2 is SVGAGI in the germline V gene. The CDR3 runs 18 residues. CDR3 sequence reads: CASSYSRKDSRVQETQYF. The CDR3 DNA reads as TGTGCCAGTAGTTACTCGAGGAAGGATTCGAGGGTCCAAGAGACCCAGTACTTC.

Relative to its sample, this clonotype is medium-sized. The chain employs TRBV7-6 and TRBJ2-3, with TRBD2 matching 15 bases. V dropped 5 bases and J dropped 2; count of bases not matched to a gene: 8. Germline lookup yields CDR1 SGHVS and CDR2 FNYEAQ. This CDR3 contains 18 residues. CDR3 coding DNA: TGTGCCAGCAGCCCCGGACTAGCGGGGGGGATTATCACAGATACGCAGTATTTT. Protein sequence: CASSPGLAGGIITDTQYF.

The rearrangement links TRBV20-1 to TRBJ2-3, with D unclear. Germline V lookup: CDR1 DFQATT, CDR2 SNEGSKA (reference sequence). The CDR3 has 13 amino acids. V was cut by 6 bases and J by 1 base, with 11 bases left in between. CDR3 in DNA: TGCAGTGCCCTGACTGGCGGCACAGATACGCAGTATTTT. It specifies CSALTGGTDTQYF.

This chain joins TRBV5-5 and TRBJ2-3, with a weak D call TRBD1 (6 bases). The CDR3 sequence is 14 residues long. The ends were cut back, 4 bases at V and 4 bases at J, with 13 bases in the middle. CDR1 and CDR2 (germline): SGHKS, YYEKEE (reference sequence). This CDR3 reads CASSTGNPPDTQYF. DNA for the CDR3: TGTGCCAGCAGCACAGGGAACCCCCCAGATACGCAGTATTTT.

In this sample, this clonotype turned up many times. The chain uses TRBV6-5 and TRBJ2-7, with TRBD1 matching 9 bases. V shed 4 bases, J shed 1 base, and the junction held 2 bases outside the gene matches. Germline assignment: CDR1 MNHEY and CDR2 SVGAGI. The CDR3 loop spans 14 amino acids. This CDR3 is CASSSDRGSYEQYF. Written as DNA, the CDR3 is TGTGCCAGCAGTTCCGACAGGGGGTCCTACGAGCAGTACTTC.

This clonotype was seen at least ten times. The chain has TRBV7-9 and TRBJ1-2, with D tentatively TRBD1 (6 bases). This CDR3 comprises 16 residues. Looked up from germline, CDR1 is SEHNR and CDR2 is FQNEAQ (reference sequence). Trimming shortened V by 1 base and J by 7 bases, and 19 bases separated the two germline ends. Here the CDR3 reads CASSLGGLQGNGGYTF. The CDR3 DNA sequence: TGTGCCAGCAGCTTAGGTGGTTTACAGGGAAACGGTGGCTACACCTTC.

This clonotype was found many times. This chain uses TRBV10-3 with TRBJ2-1; 10 positions match TRBD2. V lost 7 bases and J lost 7; bases outside the gene matches: 4. CDR3 length equals 13 residues. In germline, CDR1 is ENHRY, CDR2 SYGVKD. CDR3 sequence (DNA): TGTGCCATCACAACTAGCGGGGCTAATGAGCAGTTCTTC. Translated: CAITTSGANEQFF.

The chain has TRBV29-1 and TRBJ1-1; weak D call: TRBD1 (5 bases). V lost 7 bases and J lost 4, with 10 bases in between. The CDR3 is 11 residues long. Germline V gene lookup returns CDR1 SQVTM and CDR2 ANQGSEA. The CDR3 nucleotides read TGCAGCGGGGCAGGGATCACTGAAGCTTTCTTT. This codes for CSGAGITEAFF.

This clonotype was recorded at least ten times. The rearrangement links TRBV6-5 to TRBJ1-6; 7 bases line up with TRBD1. The CDR3 runs to 16 residues. V shed 7 bases and J 6 bases; nucleotides not matched to a gene: 12. The germline CDR1 and CDR2 sequences are MNHEY and SVGAGI. CDR3 DNA sequence: TGTGCCAGCACCCCCCGCCGGGACAGTATTAATTCACCCCTCCACTTT. Translating gives CASTPRRDSINSPLHF.